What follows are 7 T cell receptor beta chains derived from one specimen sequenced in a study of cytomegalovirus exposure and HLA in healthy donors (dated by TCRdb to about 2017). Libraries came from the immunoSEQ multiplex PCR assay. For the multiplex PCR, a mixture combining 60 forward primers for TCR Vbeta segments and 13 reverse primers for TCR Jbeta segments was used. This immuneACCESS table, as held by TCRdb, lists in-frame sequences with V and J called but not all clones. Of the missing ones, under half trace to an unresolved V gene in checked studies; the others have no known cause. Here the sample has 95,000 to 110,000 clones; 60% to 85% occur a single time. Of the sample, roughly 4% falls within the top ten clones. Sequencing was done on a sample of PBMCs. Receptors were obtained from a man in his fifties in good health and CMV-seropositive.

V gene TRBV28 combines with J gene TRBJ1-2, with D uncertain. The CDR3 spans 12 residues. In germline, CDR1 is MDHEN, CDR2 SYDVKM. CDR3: CLAVSAPYGYTF. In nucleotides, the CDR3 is TGTCTAGCAGTGAGTGCCCCTTATGGCTACACCTTC.

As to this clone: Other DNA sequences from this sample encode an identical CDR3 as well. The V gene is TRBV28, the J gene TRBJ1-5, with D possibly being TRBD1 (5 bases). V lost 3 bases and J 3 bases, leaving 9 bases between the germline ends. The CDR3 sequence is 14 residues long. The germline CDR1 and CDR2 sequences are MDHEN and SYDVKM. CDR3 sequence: CASSFGGTNQPQHF. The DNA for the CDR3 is TGTGCCAGCAGTTTTGGGGGGACCAATCAGCCCCAGCATTTT.

CDR3 in amino acids: CASSPGLAGGPDEQFF. In DNA, the CDR3 is TGCGCCAGCAGCCCGGGACTAGCGGGAGGGCCTGATGAGCAGTTCTTC. The V and J genes are TRBV5-1 and TRBJ2-1; TRBD2 matches 16 bases. V dropped 4 bases and J dropped 8; count of bases not matched to a gene: 6. The CDR3 covers 16 residues. Germline values: CDR1 SGHRS, CDR2 YFSETQ.

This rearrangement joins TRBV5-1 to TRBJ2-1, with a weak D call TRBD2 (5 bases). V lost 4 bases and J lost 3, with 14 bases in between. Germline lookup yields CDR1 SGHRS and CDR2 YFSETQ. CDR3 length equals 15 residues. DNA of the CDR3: TGCGCCAGCAGCAAACTAGGAACAGTCTACAATGAGCAGTTCTTC. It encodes CASSKLGTVYNEQFF.

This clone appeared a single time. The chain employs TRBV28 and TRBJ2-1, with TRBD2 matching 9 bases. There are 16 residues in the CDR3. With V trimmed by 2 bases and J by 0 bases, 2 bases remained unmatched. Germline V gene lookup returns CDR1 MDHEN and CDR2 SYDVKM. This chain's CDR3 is CASSLVGLASYNEQFF. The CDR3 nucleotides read TGTGCCAGCAGTTTAGTGGGACTAGCCTCCTACAATGAGCAGTTCTTC.

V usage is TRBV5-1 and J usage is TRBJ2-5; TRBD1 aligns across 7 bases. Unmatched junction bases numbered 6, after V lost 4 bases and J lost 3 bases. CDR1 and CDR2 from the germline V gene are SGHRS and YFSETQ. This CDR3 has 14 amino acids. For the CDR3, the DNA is TGCGCCAGCAGCCCGGGACAGCAAAAAGAGACCCAGTACTTC. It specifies CASSPGQQKETQYF.

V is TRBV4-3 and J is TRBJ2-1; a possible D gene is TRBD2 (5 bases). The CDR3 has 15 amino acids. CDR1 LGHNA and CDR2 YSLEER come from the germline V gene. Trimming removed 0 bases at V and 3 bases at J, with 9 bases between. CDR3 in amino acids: CASSQDRGFYNEQFF. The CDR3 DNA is TGCGCCAGCAGCCAAGACCGGGGATTCTACAATGAGCAGTTCTTC.